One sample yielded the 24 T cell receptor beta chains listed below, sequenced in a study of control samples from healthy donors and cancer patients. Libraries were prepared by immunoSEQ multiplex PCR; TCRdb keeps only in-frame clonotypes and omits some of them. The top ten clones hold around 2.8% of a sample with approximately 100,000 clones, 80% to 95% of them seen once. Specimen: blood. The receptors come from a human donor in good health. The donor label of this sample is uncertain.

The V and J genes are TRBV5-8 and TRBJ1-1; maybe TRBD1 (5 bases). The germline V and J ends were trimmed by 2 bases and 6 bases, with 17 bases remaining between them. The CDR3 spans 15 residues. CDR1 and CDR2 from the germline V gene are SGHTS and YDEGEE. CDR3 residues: CASSFAGPQTPEAFF. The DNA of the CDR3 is TGTGCCAGCAGCTTCGCGGGACCCCAGACCCCTGAAGCTTTCTTT. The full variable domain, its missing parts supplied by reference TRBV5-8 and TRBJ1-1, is EAGVTQSPTHLIKTRGQQATLRCSPISGHTSVYWYQQALGLGLQFLLWYDEGEERNRGNFPPRFSGRQFPNYSSELNVNALELEDSALYLCASSFAGPQTPEAFFGQGTRLTVV.

CDR3 protein: CASSLYRDTDTQYF. CDR3 nucleotide sequence: TGCGCCAGCAGCTTATACAGGGATACAGATACGCAGTATTTT. The rearrangement joins TRBV5-1 to TRBJ2-3; D possibly corresponds to TRBD1 (6 bases). V was pared by 2 bases and J by 3 bases, with 10 bases between. The CDR3 is 14 amino acids. From germline, CDR1 is SGHRS and CDR2 YFSETQ.

CDR3 amino acids: CASSLWDSNYGYTF. CDR3 DNA: TGTGCCAGCAGTTTATGGGACTCCAACTATGGCTACACCTTC. The chain couples TRBV28 to TRBJ1-2; D gene uncertain. CDR3 size: 14 residues. V dropped 0 bases and J dropped 2 bases, with 7 bases sitting between them. CDR1 and CDR2 (germline): MDHEN, SYDVKM.

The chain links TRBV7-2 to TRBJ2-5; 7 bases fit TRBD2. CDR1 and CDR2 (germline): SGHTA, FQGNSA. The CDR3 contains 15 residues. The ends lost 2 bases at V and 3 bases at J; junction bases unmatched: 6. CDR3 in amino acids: CASSLQLGGEETQYF. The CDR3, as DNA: TGTGCCAGCAGCTTACAACTGGGGGGGGAAGAGACCCAGTACTTC.

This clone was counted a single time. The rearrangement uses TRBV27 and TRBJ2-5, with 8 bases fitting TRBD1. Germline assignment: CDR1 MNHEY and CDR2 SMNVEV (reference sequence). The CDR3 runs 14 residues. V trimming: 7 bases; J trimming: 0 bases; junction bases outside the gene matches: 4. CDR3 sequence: CASKRTGHQETQYF. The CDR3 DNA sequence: TGTGCCAGCAAACGGACAGGGCACCAAGAGACCCAGTACTTC.

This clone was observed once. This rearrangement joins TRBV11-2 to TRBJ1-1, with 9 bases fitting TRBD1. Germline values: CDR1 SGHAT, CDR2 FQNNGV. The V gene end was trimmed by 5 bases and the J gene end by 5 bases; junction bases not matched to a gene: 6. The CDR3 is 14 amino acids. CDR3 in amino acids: CASSTGQGKTEAFF. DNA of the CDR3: TGTGCCAGCAGCACGGGACAGGGTAAAACTGAAGCTTTCTTT.

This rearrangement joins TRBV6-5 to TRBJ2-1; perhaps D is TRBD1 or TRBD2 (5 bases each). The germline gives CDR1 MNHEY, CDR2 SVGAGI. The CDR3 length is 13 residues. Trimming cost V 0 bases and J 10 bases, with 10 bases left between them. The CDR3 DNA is TGTGCCAGCAGTTACTCGAGATGGGGGGAGCAGTTCTTC. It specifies CASSYSRWGEQFF.

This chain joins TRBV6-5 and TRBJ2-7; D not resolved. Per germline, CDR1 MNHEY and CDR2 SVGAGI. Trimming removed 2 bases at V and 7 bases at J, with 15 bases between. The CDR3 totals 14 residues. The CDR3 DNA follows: TGTGCCAGCAGTTACGACGGTAAGCCGGTGGAGCAGTACTTC. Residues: CASSYDGKPVEQYF.

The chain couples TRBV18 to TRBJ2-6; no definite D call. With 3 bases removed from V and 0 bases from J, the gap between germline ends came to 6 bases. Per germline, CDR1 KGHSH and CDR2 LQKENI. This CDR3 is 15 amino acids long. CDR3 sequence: CASSPPDSGANVLTF. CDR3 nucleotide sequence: TGTGCCAGCTCACCCCCAGACTCTGGGGCCAACGTCCTGACTTTC.

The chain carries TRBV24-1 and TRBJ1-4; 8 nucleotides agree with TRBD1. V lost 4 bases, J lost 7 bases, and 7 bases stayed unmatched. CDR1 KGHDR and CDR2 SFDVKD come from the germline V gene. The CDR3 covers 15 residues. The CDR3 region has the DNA TGTGCCACCAGTGAAGCGGGGACAGGTTCTGAAAAACTGTTTTTT. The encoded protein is CATSEAGTGSEKLFF.

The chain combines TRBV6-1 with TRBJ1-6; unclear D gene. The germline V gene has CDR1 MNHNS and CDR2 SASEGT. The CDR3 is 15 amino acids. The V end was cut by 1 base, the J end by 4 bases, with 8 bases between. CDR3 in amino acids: CASSEGTVYNSPLHF. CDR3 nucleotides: TGTGCCAGCAGTGAAGGCACAGTTTATAATTCACCCCTCCACTTT.

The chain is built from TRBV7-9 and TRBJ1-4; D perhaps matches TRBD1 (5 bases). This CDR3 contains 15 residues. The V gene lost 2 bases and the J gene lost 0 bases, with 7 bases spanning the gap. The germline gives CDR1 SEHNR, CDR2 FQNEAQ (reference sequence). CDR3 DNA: TGTGCCAGCAGCTTAACGACAGCAACTAATGAAAAACTGTTTTTT. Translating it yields CASSLTTATNEKLFF.

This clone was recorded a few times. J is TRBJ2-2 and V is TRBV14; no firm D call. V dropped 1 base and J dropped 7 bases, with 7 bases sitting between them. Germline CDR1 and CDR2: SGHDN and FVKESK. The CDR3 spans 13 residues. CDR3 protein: CASSQVRFGELFF. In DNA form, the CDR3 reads TGTGCCAGCAGCCAAGTCCGGTTCGGGGAGCTGTTTTTT.

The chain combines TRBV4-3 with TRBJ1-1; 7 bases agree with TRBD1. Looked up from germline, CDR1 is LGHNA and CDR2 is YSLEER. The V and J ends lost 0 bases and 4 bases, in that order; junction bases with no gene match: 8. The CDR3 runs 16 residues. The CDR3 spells CASSQDGGRGSTEAFF. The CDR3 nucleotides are TGCGCCAGCAGCCAAGACGGCGGCAGGGGGTCCACTGAAGCTTTCTTT.

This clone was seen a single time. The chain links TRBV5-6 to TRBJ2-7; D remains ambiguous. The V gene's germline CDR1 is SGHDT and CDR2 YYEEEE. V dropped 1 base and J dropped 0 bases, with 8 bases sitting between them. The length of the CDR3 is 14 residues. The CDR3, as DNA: TGTGCCAGCAGCTTGTCCCCGAGCTCCTACGAGCAGTACGTC. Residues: CASSLSPSSYEQYV.

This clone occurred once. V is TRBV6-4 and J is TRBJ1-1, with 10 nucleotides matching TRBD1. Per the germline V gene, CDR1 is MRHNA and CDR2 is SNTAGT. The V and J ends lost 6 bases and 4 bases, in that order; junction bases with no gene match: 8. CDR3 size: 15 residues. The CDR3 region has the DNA TGTGCCAGCAGGGAGAGACAGGGGGCCTTCACTGAAGCTTTCTTT. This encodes CASRERQGAFTEAFF.

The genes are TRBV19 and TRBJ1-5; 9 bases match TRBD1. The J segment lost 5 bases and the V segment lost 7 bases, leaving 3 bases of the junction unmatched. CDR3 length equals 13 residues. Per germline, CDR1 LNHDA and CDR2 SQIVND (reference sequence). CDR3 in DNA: TGTGCCAGTAATGGACAGGGGCATCAGCCCCAGCATTTT. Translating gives CASNGQGHQPQHF.

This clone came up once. For the CDR3, the DNA is TGTGCCAGCAGTCCCCAGAGGGGACTCCTACGTTTAAGGCAGTACTTC. This encodes CASSPQRGLLRLRQYF. The chain joins TRBV27 to TRBJ2-7; D might be TRBD2 (6 bases). V dropped 5 bases and J dropped 9 bases, with 26 bases sitting between them. Germline lookup yields CDR1 MNHEY and CDR2 SMNVEV (reference sequence). This CDR3 spans 16 amino acids.

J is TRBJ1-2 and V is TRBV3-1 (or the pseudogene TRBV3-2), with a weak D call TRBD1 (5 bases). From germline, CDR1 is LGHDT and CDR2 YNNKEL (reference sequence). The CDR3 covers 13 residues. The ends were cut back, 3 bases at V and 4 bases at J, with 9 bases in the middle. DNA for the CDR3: TGTGCCAGCAGCCATAAGGGACCCTATGGCTACACCTTC. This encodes CASSHKGPYGYTF.

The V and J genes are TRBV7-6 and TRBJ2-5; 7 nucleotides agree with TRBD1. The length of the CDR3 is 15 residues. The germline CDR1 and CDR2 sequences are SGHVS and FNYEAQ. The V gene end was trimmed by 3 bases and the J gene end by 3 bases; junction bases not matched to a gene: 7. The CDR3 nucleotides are TGTGCCAGCAGCTTCCTCTGGGACAGAGAAGAGACCCAGTACTTC. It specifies CASSFLWDREETQYF.

The CDR3, as DNA: TGTGCCAGCTCACCACCGACCTCCGTGACCTCCTATGGCTACACCTTC. Its protein product is CASSPPTSVTSYGYTF. The chain combines TRBV18 with TRBJ1-2, with D unresolved. The V end lost 0 bases, the J end lost 4 bases, and 15 bases lay between the germline ends. Germline V gene sequence: CDR1 KGHSH, CDR2 LQKENI. The CDR3 consists of 16 residues.

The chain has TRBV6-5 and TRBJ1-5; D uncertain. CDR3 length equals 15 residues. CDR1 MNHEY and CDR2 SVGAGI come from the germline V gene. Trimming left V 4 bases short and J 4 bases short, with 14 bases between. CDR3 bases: TGTGCCAGCAGTTTCAAGGGAGGCGGGAATCAGCCCCAGCATTTT. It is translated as CASSFKGGGNQPQHF.

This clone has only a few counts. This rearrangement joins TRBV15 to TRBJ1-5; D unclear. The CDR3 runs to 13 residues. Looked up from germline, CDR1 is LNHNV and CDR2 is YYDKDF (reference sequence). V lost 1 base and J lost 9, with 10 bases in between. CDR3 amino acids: CATSRVILGPQHF. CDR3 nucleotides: TGTGCCACCAGCAGAGTAATCTTAGGGCCCCAGCATTTT.

CDR3 sequence reads: CAWSNTGFGYTF. The CDR3 coding sequence is TGTGCCTGGAGTAATACAGGATTCGGCTACACCTTC. The rearrangement links TRBV30 to TRBJ1-2; TRBD1 might be the D (5 bases). The V gene lost 2 bases and the J gene lost 8 bases, with 12 bases spanning the gap. CDR3 size: 12 residues. The germline CDR1 and CDR2 sequences are GTSNPN and SVGIG (reference sequence).